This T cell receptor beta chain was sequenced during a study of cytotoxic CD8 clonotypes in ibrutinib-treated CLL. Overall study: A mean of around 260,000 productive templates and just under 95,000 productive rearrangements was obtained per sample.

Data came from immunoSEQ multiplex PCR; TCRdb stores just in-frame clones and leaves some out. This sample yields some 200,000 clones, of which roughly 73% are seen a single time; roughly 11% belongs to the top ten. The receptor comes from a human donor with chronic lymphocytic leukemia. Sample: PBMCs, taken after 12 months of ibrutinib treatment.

In DNA form, the CDR3 reads TGTGCCTGGAGCGCCGGGACAGGGCTGGCAGATACGCAGTATTTT. This translates into CAWSAGTGLADTQYF. The chain joins TRBV30 to TRBJ2-3; 9 bases are a match to TRBD1. V gave up 3 bases and J gave up 4 bases; unmatched junction bases: 8. Germline assignment: CDR1 GTSNPN and CDR2 SVGIG (reference sequence). The CDR3 has 15 amino acids.